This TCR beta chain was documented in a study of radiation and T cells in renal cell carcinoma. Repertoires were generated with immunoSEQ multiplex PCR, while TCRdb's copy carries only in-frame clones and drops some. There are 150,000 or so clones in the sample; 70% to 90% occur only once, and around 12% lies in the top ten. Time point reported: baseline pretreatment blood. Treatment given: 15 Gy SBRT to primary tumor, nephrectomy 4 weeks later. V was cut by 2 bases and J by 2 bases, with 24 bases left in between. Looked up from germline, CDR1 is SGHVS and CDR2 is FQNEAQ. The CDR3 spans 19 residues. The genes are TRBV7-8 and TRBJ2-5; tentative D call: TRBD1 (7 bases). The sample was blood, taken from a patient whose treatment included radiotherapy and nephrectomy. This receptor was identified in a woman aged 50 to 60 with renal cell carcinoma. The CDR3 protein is CASSLYPVWGRGAQETQYF. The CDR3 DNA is TGTGCCAGCAGCTTATATCCCGTTTGGGGCAGGGGGGCTCAAGAGACCCAGTACTTC. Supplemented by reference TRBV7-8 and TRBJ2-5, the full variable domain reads GAGVSQSPRYKVAKRGQDVALRCDPISGHVSLFWYQQALGQGPEFLTYFQNEAQLDKSGLPSDRFFAERPEGSVSTLKIQRTQQEDSAVYLCASSLYPVWGRGAQETQYFGPGTRLLVL.